These 7 T cell receptor beta chains were all obtained from the same sample, sequenced in a study of cytomegalovirus exposure and HLA in healthy donors. It was with 60 Vbeta and 13 Jbeta primers that the PCR ran. TCRdb's copy holds only in-frame clones and misses some; the assay was immunoSEQ multiplex PCR. The sample includes about 200,000 clones, 70% of them seen just once. Sample: PBMCs. These receptors originate from a man aged 35-49 years in good health and CMV-seropositive.

V gene TRBV11-1 combines with J gene TRBJ2-5; 12 bases are shared with TRBD2. In germline, CDR1 is SGHAT, CDR2 FQDESV (reference sequence). The CDR3 is 16 amino acids. With 4 bases clipped from V and 4 bases from J, the junction kept 7 bases outside the gene matches. CDR3 amino acids: CASSSSGGAEGETQYF. CDR3 in DNA: TGTGCCAGCAGCTCTAGCGGGGGGGCCGAAGGAGAGACCCAGTACTTC.

This clone was counted once. The rearrangement joins TRBV9 to TRBJ1-3; D is undetermined. The CDR3 covers 14 residues. Germline CDR1 is SGDLS and CDR2 is YYNGEE. Deletions cut 0 bases from V and 3 bases from J, with 7 bases between. CDR3 nucleotide sequence: TGTGCCAGCAGCGTAGTAGACAATGGAAACACCATATATTTT. It specifies CASSVVDNGNTIYF.

The V call is TRBV4-1, the J call TRBJ2-1, with 8 bases matching TRBD2. CDR1 and CDR2 (germline): MGHRA, YSYEKL. The CDR3 contains 15 residues. The ends lost 7 bases at V and 8 bases at J; junction bases unmatched: 13. In DNA form, the CDR3 reads TGCGCCAGCACTTACACCGGGGGGGGGCCGGATGAGCAGTTCTTC. It translates to CASTYTGGGPDEQFF.

The chain has TRBV19 and TRBJ2-1; 8 bases align to TRBD2. The CDR3 has 13 residues. V was clipped by 8 bases and J by 6 bases; unmatched bases: 6. From germline, CDR1 is LNHDA and CDR2 SQIVND (reference sequence). In DNA form, the CDR3 reads TGTGCCAGTCGGGGACTAGTGCCCAATGAGCAGTTCTTC. This gives the protein CASRGLVPNEQFF.

This rearrangement joins TRBV27 to TRBJ1-2; TRBD1 is a possible D gene (6 bases). The V and J ends lost 5 bases and 4 bases respectively, with 17 bases between them. This CDR3 comprises 15 residues. Germline lookup yields CDR1 MNHEY and CDR2 SMNVEV (reference sequence). CDR3 coding DNA: TGTGCCAGCAGTCCCCTTGGGGGGGCCGGCTATGGCTACACCTTC. This gives the protein CASSPLGGAGYGYTF.

DNA of the CDR3: TGTGCCAGCAGTTACGGGGCGGATACAAGGGGCTACACCTTC. The encoded protein is CASSYGADTRGYTF. The chain combines TRBV6-5 with TRBJ1-2, with D possibly TRBD1 on 5 matching bases. Germline CDR1 is MNHEY and CDR2 is SVGAGI. Trimming removed 2 bases from V and 8 bases from J, with 15 bases in between. This CDR3 has 14 residues.

The chain recombines TRBV7-3 with TRBJ1-1; D not resolved. V was shortened by 1 base and J by 5 bases, with 8 bases between the two germline ends. Per the germline V gene, CDR1 is SGHTA and CDR2 is FQGTGA. This CDR3 has 13 amino acids. CDR3 nucleotide sequence: TGTGCCAGCAGCTTAATTGTGCGTACTGAAGCTTTCTTT. It is translated as CASSLIVRTEAFF.